This T cell receptor beta chain was observed in a study of OX40 agonist ivuxolimab in advanced cancers. Study results and limitations: Dose levels from 0.1 to 3.0 mg/kg saw CD4+ and CD8+ blood T cells expand clonally by week 6.

Method: immunoSEQ multiplex PCR; TCRdb's copy keeps in-frame clones and lacks some. The sample lists roughly 25,000 clones, about 70% seen once, with more than 11% in the top ten. The CDR3 length is 15 residues. J gave up 5 bases and V 10 bases, and 10 bases lay outside the gene matches. Germline CDR1 MNHNS, CDR2 SASEGT. Remarks on this clone: Its target is not known.

Sequencing used CD4+ or CD8+ T cells sorted from blood, obtained in a trial of the OX40 agonist ivuxolimab. The source is an adult with an advanced solid tumor such as melanoma, head and neck, liver or kidney cancer. This sequence joins TRBV6-1 and TRBJ1-5; the match to TRBD1 covers 11 bases. The chain's CDR3 is CATNPPGQGDQPQHF. DNA of the CDR3: TGTGCCACCAACCCACCGGGACAGGGGGATCAGCCCCAGCATTTT.